A selection of T cell receptor beta chains follows, all from one sample in a study of T cells in narcolepsy. Sequenced by immunoSEQ multiplex PCR; TCRdb stores in-frame clones only, minus some. This sample has some 14,000 clones, with 85% to 90% found just once. Sequencing was carried out using CD45RA- memory CD4+ T cells from PBMCs. These receptors were obtained from a human donor with narcolepsy. The CDR3 runs from the conserved cysteine through the conserved F or W. Each record gives: J gene, V gene, clone size, D gene, CDR3 protein, CDR3 DNA. The D gene is left open where the match is weak. Rows give clone size only sometimes, using once, few, many, or a class for an expanded clone.

J gene: TRBJ2-5
V gene: TRBV14
clone size: .
D gene: TRBD2
CDR3 protein: CASSQTATSGYQETQYF
CDR3 DNA: TGTGCCAGCAGCCAAACCGCGACTAGCGGGTACCAAGAGACCCAGTACTTC

J gene: TRBJ1-6
V gene: TRBV27
clone size: .
D gene: TRBD1
CDR3 protein: CASQLQGASNSPLHF
CDR3 DNA: TGTGCCAGCCAGTTACAGGGGGCAAGTAATTCACCCCTCCACTTT

J gene: TRBJ1-2
V gene: TRBV2
clone size: .
D gene: .
CDR3 protein: CASSYPRGLYGYTF
CDR3 DNA: TGTGCCAGCAGTTACCCCAGGGGCTTATATGGCTACACCTTC

J gene: TRBJ1-4
V gene: TRBV6-6
clone size: .
D gene: TRBD1
CDR3 protein: CASSYPGQGNEKLFF
CDR3 DNA: TGTGCCAGCAGTTACCCGGGACAGGGGAATGAAAAACTGTTTTTT

J gene: TRBJ1-1
V gene: TRBV6-1
clone size: .
D gene: TRBD1
CDR3 protein: CASSERQGEAFF
CDR3 DNA: TGTGCCAGCAGTGAACGACAGGGTGAAGCTTTCTTT

J gene: TRBJ2-7
V gene: TRBV7-2
clone size: .
D gene: TRBD1
CDR3 protein: CASGDRVFEQYF
CDR3 DNA: TGTGCCAGCGGGGACAGGGTATTCGAGCAGTACTTC

J gene: TRBJ2-7
V gene: TRBV14
clone size: .
D gene: .
CDR3 protein: CASSHRGGVSTSYEQYF
CDR3 DNA: TGTGCCAGCAGCCACAGGGGAGGGGTATCCACTTCCTACGAGCAGTACTTC

J gene: TRBJ1-2
V gene: TRBV28
clone size: .
D gene: TRBD1
CDR3 protein: CASSLPDRGNYGYTF
CDR3 DNA: TGTGCCAGCAGTTTGCCGGACAGGGGCAACTATGGCTACACCTTC

J gene: TRBJ2-1
V gene: TRBV5-1
clone size: once
D gene: TRBD1
CDR3 protein: CASSLVRDRGNNEQFF
CDR3 DNA: TGCGCCAGCAGCTTGGTCCGGGACAGGGGTAACAATGAGCAGTTCTTC

J gene: TRBJ1-1
V gene: TRBV6-5
clone size: .
D gene: TRBD1
CDR3 protein: CASSFGQVNTEAFF
CDR3 DNA: TGTGCCAGCAGTTTTGGACAGGTGAACACTGAAGCTTTCTTT

J gene: TRBJ2-7
V gene: TRBV6-1
clone size: .
D gene: TRBD1
CDR3 protein: CASSGDRGNEQYF
CDR3 DNA: TGTGCCAGCAGTGGGGACAGGGGAAACGAGCAGTACTTC

J gene: TRBJ2-7
V gene: TRBV5-1
clone size: .
D gene: TRBD2
CDR3 protein: CASGTSGSRNEQYF
CDR3 DNA: TGCGCCAGCGGTACTAGCGGGAGCCGCAACGAGCAGTACTTC

J gene: TRBJ2-1
V gene: TRBV5-1
clone size: .
D gene: TRBD2
CDR3 protein: CASSLFTSGTHEQFF
CDR3 DNA: TGCGCCAGCAGCTTGTTTACTAGCGGGACCCACGAGCAGTTCTTC

J gene: TRBJ1-5
V gene: TRBV6-1
clone size: .
D gene: TRBD1
CDR3 protein: CASSLTGDNQPQHF
CDR3 DNA: TGTGCCAGCAGTTTGACAGGGGACAATCAGCCCCAGCATTTT

J gene: TRBJ2-5
V gene: TRBV7-9
clone size: .
D gene: .
CDR3 protein: CASSPSAETQYF
CDR3 DNA: TGTGCCAGCAGCCCATCCGCGGAGACCCAGTACTTC

J gene: TRBJ2-1
V gene: TRBV5-1
clone size: .
D gene: TRBD2
CDR3 protein: CASSTTSGLYNEQFF
CDR3 DNA: TGCGCCAGCAGTACTACTAGCGGGCTATACAATGAGCAGTTCTTC

J gene: TRBJ2-3
V gene: TRBV27
clone size: .
D gene: .
CDR3 protein: CASSFQDTQYF
CDR3 DNA: TGTGCCAGCAGTTTTCAAGATACGCAGTATTTT

J gene: TRBJ2-7
V gene: TRBV6-1
clone size: once
D gene: .
CDR3 protein: CAAWGSNPGEQYF
CDR3 DNA: TGTGCCGCCTGGGGTAGTAACCCGGGAGAGCAGTACTTC

J gene: TRBJ1-1
V gene: TRBV28
clone size: .
D gene: .
CDR3 protein: CASRILASEAFF
CDR3 DNA: TGTGCCAGCAGAATCCTAGCGTCTGAAGCTTTCTTT

J gene: TRBJ2-7
V gene: TRBV18
clone size: .
D gene: TRBD1
CDR3 protein: CASSPGTVYEQYF
CDR3 DNA: TGTGCCAGCTCACCAGGGACAGTCTACGAGCAGTACTTC

J gene: TRBJ1-2
V gene: TRBV27
clone size: .
D gene: TRBD1
CDR3 protein: CASSPATTTGWRGYTF
CDR3 DNA: TGTGCCAGCAGTCCCGCAACTACGACAGGGTGGCGTGGCTACACCTTC

J gene: TRBJ2-1
V gene: TRBV11-2
clone size: .
D gene: .
CDR3 protein: CASSVTYNEQFF
CDR3 DNA: TGTGCCAGCAGCGTAACCTACAATGAGCAGTTCTTC

J gene: TRBJ2-7
V gene: TRBV19
clone size: .
D gene: TRBD1
CDR3 protein: CASMSPSKGTGPRYEQYF
CDR3 DNA: TGTGCCAGTATGTCACCCTCCAAAGGGACAGGCCCCAGGTACGAGCAGTACTTC

J gene: TRBJ2-1
V gene: TRBV7-6
clone size: .
D gene: .
CDR3 protein: CASSLVEGGEQFF
CDR3 DNA: TGTGCCAGCAGCTTAGTCGAAGGGGGTGAGCAGTTCTTC

J gene: TRBJ1-2
V gene: TRBV11-3
clone size: .
D gene: .
CDR3 protein: CASSLGGEGYTF
CDR3 DNA: TGTGCCAGCAGCTTGGGGGGGGAAGGCTACACCTTC

J gene: TRBJ2-1
V gene: TRBV15
clone size: .
D gene: TRBD2
CDR3 protein: CATRQAGGGYEQFF
CDR3 DNA: TGTGCCACCAGGCAGGCGGGAGGGGGCTATGAGCAGTTCTTC

J gene: TRBJ2-7
V gene: TRBV19
clone size: .
D gene: TRBD2
CDR3 protein: CASSIQNGAGGAGQYF
CDR3 DNA: TGTGCCAGTAGTATCCAGAACGGAGCGGGGGGCGCGGGGCAGTACTTC

J gene: TRBJ1-5
V gene: TRBV30
clone size: .
D gene: .
CDR3 protein: CAWSYREWQPQHF
CDR3 DNA: TGTGCCTGGAGCTACAGGGAGTGGCAGCCCCAGCATTTT

J gene: TRBJ2-3
V gene: TRBV15
clone size: .
D gene: TRBD2
CDR3 protein: CATSARLAGGSDTQYF
CDR3 DNA: TGTGCCACCAGCGCCAGACTAGCGGGAGGATCAGATACGCAGTATTTT

J gene: TRBJ1-2
V gene: TRBV5-1
clone size: .
D gene: TRBD1
CDR3 protein: CASGESTGAGYTF
CDR3 DNA: TGCGCCAGCGGCGAATCGACAGGGGCTGGCTACACCTTC

J gene: TRBJ2-1
V gene: TRBV27
clone size: .
D gene: TRBD2
CDR3 protein: CASSFTSGRFFF
CDR3 DNA: TGTGCCAGCAGTTTTACAAGCGGGAGGTTCTTCTTC

J gene: TRBJ1-2
V gene: TRBV6-4
clone size: once
D gene: .
CDR3 protein: CASSDGALGGYTF
CDR3 DNA: TGTGCCAGCAGTGATGGCGCACTAGGGGGCTACACCTTC

J gene: TRBJ2-7
V gene: TRBV5-1
clone size: few
D gene: TRBD1
CDR3 protein: CASSAQGQEAGEQYF
CDR3 DNA: TGCGCCAGCAGCGCCCAGGGACAGGAGGCGGGAGAGCAGTACTTC

J gene: TRBJ2-1
V gene: TRBV5-1
clone size: .
D gene: TRBD2
CDR3 protein: CASSLDGGRTYNEQFF
CDR3 DNA: TGCGCCAGCAGCTTGGACGGGGGGAGGACCTACAATGAGCAGTTCTTC

J gene: TRBJ2-3
V gene: TRBV7-9
clone size: .
D gene: .
CDR3 protein: CASSLGSPGSPDTQYF
CDR3 DNA: TGTGCCAGCAGCTTAGGGTCCCCCGGGAGCCCAGATACGCAGTATTTT

J gene: TRBJ1-1
V gene: TRBV7-8
clone size: .
D gene: .
CDR3 protein: CALQRQEAEAFF
CDR3 DNA: TGTGCCCTACAAAGGCAGGAGGCTGAAGCTTTCTTT

J gene: TRBJ2-4
V gene: TRBV19
clone size: .
D gene: TRBD1
CDR3 protein: CASSLLGQASIQYF
CDR3 DNA: TGTGCCAGTAGTCTACTTGGACAGGCCTCCATTCAGTACTTC

J gene: TRBJ2-1
V gene: TRBV5-1
clone size: .
D gene: TRBD2
CDR3 protein: CASSPIRLAGGIILNEQFF
CDR3 DNA: TGCGCCAGCAGCCCCATTAGACTAGCGGGAGGGATCATATTAAATGAGCAGTTCTTC

J gene: TRBJ2-1
V gene: TRBV27
clone size: .
D gene: TRBD2
CDR3 protein: CASSWGLAAPEQFF
CDR3 DNA: TGTGCCAGCAGTTGGGGACTAGCGGCCCCTGAGCAGTTCTTC

J gene: TRBJ1-2
V gene: TRBV7-2
clone size: few
D gene: .
CDR3 protein: CASSLEIGKTGSGYTF
CDR3 DNA: TGTGCCAGCAGCTTAGAAATTGGCAAAACGGGGAGTGGCTACACCTTC

J gene: TRBJ2-2
V gene: TRBV27
clone size: .
D gene: .
CDR3 protein: CASSLGRVINTGELFF
CDR3 DNA: TGTGCCAGCAGTTTGGGGCGAGTGATTAACACCGGGGAGCTGTTTTTT

J gene: TRBJ2-1
V gene: TRBV7-9
clone size: .
D gene: TRBD2
CDR3 protein: CASITAGVAGAREQFF
CDR3 DNA: TGTGCCAGCATCACGGCCGGGGTAGCGGGGGCCCGGGAGCAGTTCTTC

J gene: TRBJ1-2
V gene: TRBV28
clone size: .
D gene: .
CDR3 protein: CASSLASRADGYTF
CDR3 DNA: TGTGCCAGCAGTTTAGCGAGCAGGGCTGACGGCTACACCTTC

J gene: TRBJ2-3
V gene: TRBV9
clone size: .
D gene: TRBD2
CDR3 protein: CASSPLAGVGTDTQYF
CDR3 DNA: TGTGCCAGCAGCCCTTTAGCGGGAGTCGGCACAGATACGCAGTATTTT

J gene: TRBJ1-2
V gene: TRBV19
clone size: .
D gene: TRBD1
CDR3 protein: CASSIEGTGVENGYTF
CDR3 DNA: TGTGCCAGTAGTATAGAAGGGACAGGGGTGGAAAATGGCTACACCTTC

J gene: TRBJ1-3
V gene: TRBV29-1
clone size: .
D gene: .
CDR3 protein: CSVDSGNTIYF
CDR3 DNA: TGCAGCGTTGACTCCGGAAACACCATATATTTT

J gene: TRBJ1-4
V gene: TRBV30
clone size: .
D gene: .
CDR3 protein: CAWSGGQGEKLFF
CDR3 DNA: TGTGCCTGGAGTGGGGGCCAGGGTGAAAAACTGTTTTTT

J gene: TRBJ2-2
V gene: TRBV7-3
clone size: .
D gene: TRBD2
CDR3 protein: CASSETSGRFTGELFF
CDR3 DNA: TGTGCCAGCAGCGAGACTAGCGGGAGGTTCACCGGGGAGCTGTTTTTT

J gene: TRBJ1-5
V gene: TRBV2
clone size: .
D gene: .
CDR3 protein: CASSGGGTFNQPQHF
CDR3 DNA: TGTGCCAGCAGTGGGGGGGGGACATTCAATCAGCCCCAGCATTTT

J gene: TRBJ2-2
V gene: TRBV5-1
clone size: .
D gene: TRBD2
CDR3 protein: CASRGSGSNGGELFF
CDR3 DNA: TGCGCCAGCAGGGGTAGCGGGAGTAACGGCGGGGAGCTGTTTTTT

J gene: TRBJ1-5
V gene: TRBV2
clone size: .
D gene: .
CDR3 protein: CASSVGGGQPQHF
CDR3 DNA: TGTGCCAGCAGTGTAGGGGGTGGTCAGCCCCAGCATTTT

J gene: TRBJ2-3
V gene: TRBV7-3
clone size: .
D gene: TRBD2
CDR3 protein: CASSASGLAGTDTQYF
CDR3 DNA: TGTGCCAGCAGCGCCTCAGGACTAGCGGGCACAGATACGCAGTATTTT